These 21 T cell receptor beta chains were sequenced from one sample in a study of cytomegalovirus exposure and HLA in healthy donors. This PCR relied on a set of 60 Vbeta primers and 13 Jbeta primers. Repertoires were generated with immunoSEQ multiplex PCR, while TCRdb's copy carries only in-frame clones and drops some. The ten most abundant clones cover roughly 3.8% of a sample with roughly 72,000 clones. The specimen sequenced was PBMCs. All receptors derive from a man younger than 35 in good health and CMV-seropositive.

The V call is TRBV27, the J call TRBJ2-2; 8 bases match TRBD2. J lost 2 bases, V lost 3 bases, and 5 bases had no gene match. The CDR3 is 16 residues long. Germline V gene sequence: CDR1 MNHEY, CDR2 SMNVEV (reference sequence). The CDR3 bases are TGTGCCAGCAGTTTTTCAAGCGGGGGTAACACCGGGGAGCTGTTTTTT. Encoded protein: CASSFSSGGNTGELFF.

This chain links TRBV2 with TRBJ2-2, with D perhaps TRBD2 (5 bases). This CDR3 spans 16 amino acids. Trimming pared 5 bases from V and 4 bases from J, leaving 17 bases between. The germline V gene encodes CDR1 SNHLY and CDR2 FYNNEI. The CDR3 nucleotides read TGTGCCAGCAGTCAGGAGGCCCTCGATGGCACCGGGGAGCTGTTTTTT. This sequence encodes CASSQEALDGTGELFF.

The chain joins TRBV6-5 to TRBJ1-4; 8 nucleotides line up with TRBD1. The CDR3 has 13 residues. The ends lost 6 bases at V and 12 bases at J; junction bases unmatched: 9. Germline V gives CDR1 MNHEY, CDR2 SVGAGI. This CDR3 reads CASSTGGPRELFF. As DNA, the CDR3 is TGTGCCAGCAGCACAGGGGGGCCGAGGGAACTGTTTTTT.

This chain links TRBV5-1 with TRBJ1-1; D is unclear. The CDR3 loop spans 17 amino acids. Trimming pared 0 bases from V and 1 base from J, leaving 16 bases between. The germline V gene encodes CDR1 SGHRS and CDR2 YFSETQ. The CDR3 loop reads CASSLEWLRAENTEAFF. DNA of the CDR3: TGCGCCAGCAGCTTGGAGTGGCTCCGAGCGGAGAACACTGAAGCTTTCTTT.

The DNA of the CDR3 is TGCAGCGCCGGGCAGGGCTGGAGCACAGATACGCAGTATTTT. The encoded protein is CSAGQGWSTDTQYF. The V gene is TRBV29-1, the J gene TRBJ2-3; possible D gene TRBD1, 5 bases. CDR3 size: 14 residues. From germline, CDR1 is SQVTM and CDR2 ANQGSEA. The V gene lost 7 bases and the J gene lost 0 bases, with 14 bases spanning the gap.

The genes are TRBV6-6 and TRBJ2-1, with TRBD2 matching over 13 bases. With 2 bases clipped from V and 8 bases from J, the junction kept 3 bases outside the gene matches. The germline CDR1 and CDR2 sequences are MNHNY and SVGAGI (reference sequence). There are 15 residues in the CDR3. The CDR3 protein is CASSYGTSGADEQFF. CDR3 in DNA: TGTGCCAGCAGTTACGGGACTAGCGGGGCGGATGAGCAGTTCTTC.

The chain uses TRBV28 and TRBJ1-2, with D possibly matching TRBD1 (5 bases). From germline, CDR1 is MDHEN and CDR2 SYDVKM. Trimming pared 3 bases from V and 2 bases from J, leaving 7 bases between. The CDR3 has 13 residues. The CDR3 sequence is CASSLYRNYGYTF. In DNA, the CDR3 is TGTGCCAGCAGTTTGTACAGGAACTATGGCTACACCTTC.

The rearrangement joins TRBV18 to TRBJ1-1, with a weak D call TRBD1 (5 bases). V shed 3 bases and J shed 9 bases, with 14 bases lying between them. The CDR3 sequence is 13 residues long. The V gene's germline CDR1 is KGHSH and CDR2 LQKENI. Here the CDR3 DNA reads TGTGCCAGCTCACCTAATGGGAGGGGACAAGCTTTCTTT. It yields the protein CASSPNGRGQAFF.

The rearrangement joins TRBV5-4 to TRBJ2-7; TRBD1 matches at 8 bases. Germline loops: CDR1 SGHNT, CDR2 YYREEE (reference sequence). The CDR3 covers 14 residues. J gave up 3 bases and V 7 bases, and 9 bases lay outside the gene matches. This chain's CDR3 is CASGNRGNNYEQYF. In DNA form, the CDR3 reads TGTGCCAGCGGAAACAGGGGGAATAACTACGAGCAGTACTTC.

The chain is built from TRBV7-2 and TRBJ1-3; D remains ambiguous. The V gene's germline CDR1 is SGHTA and CDR2 FQGNSA. The CDR3 covers 13 residues. Trimming stripped 5 bases from V and 2 bases from J, with 7 bases between. The CDR3 here is CASSGEAGNTIYF. In DNA, the CDR3 is TGTGCCAGCAGCGGGGAGGCTGGAAACACCATATATTTT.

The rearrangement joins TRBV15 to TRBJ2-6, with TRBD1 identical over 7 bases. Germline V gene lookup returns CDR1 LNHNV and CDR2 YYDKDF (reference sequence). With 1 base clipped from V and 1 base from J, the junction kept 4 bases outside the gene matches. The CDR3 spans 17 residues. CDR3 sequence: CATSRGPGGSGANVLTF. The CDR3 DNA sequence: TGTGCCACCAGCAGAGGTCCAGGGGGTTCTGGGGCCAACGTCCTGACTTTC.

The chain has TRBV5-4 and TRBJ2-7; tentative D call: TRBD2 (5 bases). V lost 4 bases, J lost 6 bases, and 17 bases lay in between. The germline V gene has CDR1 SGHNT and CDR2 YYREEE (reference sequence). The CDR3 is made up of 14 amino acids. CDR3 sequence (DNA): TGTGCCAGCAGCCCTCGGTACGGGGTCTCCGAGCAGTACTTC. Translated, it gives CASSPRYGVSEQYF.

The V call is TRBV5-1, the J call TRBJ1-1; tentatively, D is TRBD1 (5 bases). Germline CDR1 reads SGHRS; CDR2 reads YFSETQ. Between the trimmed V and J ends, which lost 4 bases and 5 bases, there was a span of 15 bases. This CDR3 has 14 residues. CDR3 coding DNA: TGCGCCAGCAGCGTGCGGGGGGGAAGTACTGAAGCTTTCTTT. Protein sequence: CASSVRGGSTEAFF.

The genes are TRBV27 and TRBJ1-1; D may be TRBD1 (6 bases). The CDR3 is made up of 13 amino acids. Germline values: CDR1 MNHEY, CDR2 SMNVEV (reference sequence). Trimming took 5 bases from V and 4 from J, leaving 11 bases between them. The CDR3 DNA sequence: TGTGCCAGCAGTCGTAACAGGGCCACTGAAGCTTTCTTT. Translated, it gives CASSRNRATEAFF.

The chain employs TRBV7-9 and TRBJ2-7; tentative D call: TRBD1 (5 bases). The CDR3 sequence is 14 residues long. Between the trimmed V and J ends, which lost 5 bases and 2 bases, there was a span of 13 bases. CDR1 SEHNR and CDR2 FQNEAQ come from the germline V gene (reference sequence). The CDR3 region is CASSRILGPYEQYF. The CDR3 DNA reads TGTGCCAGCAGCCGAATTTTGGGGCCCTACGAGCAGTACTTC.

The chain is built from TRBV28 and TRBJ2-7, with no clear D. The V and J ends lost 5 bases and 0 bases respectively, with 8 bases between them. The CDR3 contains 13 residues. Per the germline V gene, CDR1 is MDHEN and CDR2 is SYDVKM. DNA for the CDR3: TGTGCCAGCAGTCTGACAAGCTCCTACGAGCAGTACTTC. Its protein is CASSLTSSYEQYF.

The V and J genes are TRBV12-5 and TRBJ2-7, with D unresolved. Germline V gene sequence: CDR1 LGHNT, CDR2 FRNRAP. This CDR3 comprises 12 residues. The V end was cut by 0 bases, the J end by 4 bases, with 4 bases between. CDR3 protein: CASGLVQYEQYF. The CDR3 nucleotides are TGTGCTAGTGGTTTGGTACAATACGAGCAGTACTTC.

The V gene is TRBV7-2, the J gene TRBJ2-5; 8 bases align to TRBD2. The CDR3 has 15 amino acids. Germline trimming cut 2 bases from V and 2 bases from J; bases unmatched to any gene: 4. Germline values: CDR1 SGHTA, CDR2 FQGNSA. As DNA, the CDR3 is TGTGCCAGCAGCTTATCACTAGCGGTGCAAGAGACCCAGTACTTC. Its protein is CASSLSLAVQETQYF.

The gene calls are TRBV12-5 and TRBJ1-2; D may be TRBD1 (5 bases). The CDR3 runs to 14 residues. V was shortened by 5 bases and J by 2 bases, with 12 bases between the two germline ends. The germline V gene has CDR1 LGHNT and CDR2 FRNRAP. This CDR3 is CASGTKTVNYGYTF. The CDR3 nucleotides read TGTGCTAGTGGTACAAAGACAGTGAACTATGGCTACACCTTC.

V gene TRBV27 combines with J gene TRBJ2-1, with 7 bases aligning to TRBD1. Germline CDR1 reads MNHEY; CDR2 reads SMNVEV (reference sequence). The ends lost 3 bases at V and 9 bases at J; junction bases unmatched: 5. The CDR3 has 13 amino acids. The CDR3 DNA is TGTGCCAGCAGTTTTGACAGGGAACGTGAGCAGTTCTTC. Amino acid sequence: CASSFDREREQFF.

This sequence joins TRBV6-1 and TRBJ1-1; maybe TRBD1 (5 bases). Germline loops: CDR1 MNHNS, CDR2 SASEGT. Trimming pared 4 bases from V and 0 bases from J, leaving 6 bases between. This CDR3 spans 13 amino acids. The CDR3 DNA sequence: TGTGCCAGCAGTGCGACAGTGAACACTGAAGCTTTCTTT. Its translation is CASSATVNTEAFF.